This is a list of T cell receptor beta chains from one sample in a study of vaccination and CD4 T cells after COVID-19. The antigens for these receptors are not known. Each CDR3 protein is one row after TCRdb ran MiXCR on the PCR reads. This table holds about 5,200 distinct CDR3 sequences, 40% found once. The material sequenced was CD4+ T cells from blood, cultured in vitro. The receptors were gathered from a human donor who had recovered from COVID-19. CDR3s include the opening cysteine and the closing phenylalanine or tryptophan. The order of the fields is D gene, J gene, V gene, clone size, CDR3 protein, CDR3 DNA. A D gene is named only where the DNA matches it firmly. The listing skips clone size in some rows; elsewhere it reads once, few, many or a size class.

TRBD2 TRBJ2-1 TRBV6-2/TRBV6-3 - CASSRTGTSFYEQFF TGTGCCAGCAGCCGAACCGGGACTAGCTTTTATGAGCAGTTCTTC
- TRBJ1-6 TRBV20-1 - CSARAGGGTGVRSPLHF TGCAGTGCTAGAGCCGGAGGGGGGACGGGGGTACGTTCACCCCTCCACTTT
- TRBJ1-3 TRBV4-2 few CASSPDRELAGNTIYF TGTGCCAGCAGCCCGGACCGGGAGCTGGCTGGAAACACCATATATTTT
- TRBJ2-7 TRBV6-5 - CASSTREFYEQYF TGTGCCAGCAGTACTCGGGAGTTCTACGAGCAGTACTTC
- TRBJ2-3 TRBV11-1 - CASTRQVGGTDTQYF TGTGCCAGCACACGTCAGGTGGGAGGCACAGATACGCAGTATTTT
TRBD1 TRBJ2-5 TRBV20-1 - CSARDPDRGKETQYF TGCAGTGCTAGAGATCCGGACAGGGGAAAAGAGACCCAGTACTTC
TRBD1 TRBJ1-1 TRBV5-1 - CASSLTRQGVGTEAFF TGCGCCAGCAGCTTGACCAGACAGGGAGTGGGCACTGAAGCTTTCTTT
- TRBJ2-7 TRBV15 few CATSRGPPGARDEQYF TGTGCCACCAGCAGAGGCCCCCCGGGGGCGAGAGATGAGCAGTACTTC
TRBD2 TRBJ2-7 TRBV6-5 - CASSYQIAGVGEQYF TGTGCCAGCAGTTACCAAATAGCGGGAGTAGGGGAGCAGTACTTC
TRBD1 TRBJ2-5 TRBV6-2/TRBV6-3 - CASSEITGTEETQYF TGTGCCAGCAGCGAGATAACCGGGACAGAAGAGACCCAGTACTTC
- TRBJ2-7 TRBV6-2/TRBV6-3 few CAAGRIAYEQYF TGTGCCGCGGGGCGGATAGCCTACGAGCAGTACTTC
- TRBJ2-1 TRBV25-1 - CASSEEGLGAAGYNEQFF TGTGCCAGCAGTGAAGAGGGGCTCGGTGCTGCTGGCTACAATGAGCAGTTCTTC
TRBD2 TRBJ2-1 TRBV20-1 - CSANGPGTSGRARSEQFF TGCAGTGCCAACGGACCCGGGACTAGCGGGAGGGCCAGGTCTGAGCAGTTCTTC
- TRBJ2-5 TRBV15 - CATSRDRAGETQYF TGTGCCACCAGCAGAGACAGGGCCGGGGAAACCCAGTACTTC
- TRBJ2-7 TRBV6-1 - CASSPTSYLPYEQYF TGTGCCAGCAGCCCTACTAGCTATCTCCCCTACGAGCAGTACTTC
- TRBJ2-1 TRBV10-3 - CAIKVEEEQFF TGTGCCATCAAGGTAGAAGAGGAGCAGTTCTTC
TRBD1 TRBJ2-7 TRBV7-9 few CASSLGTRTTGGSYEQYF TGTGCCAGCAGCTTAGGTACGCGGACAACAGGGGGCTCCTACGAGCAGTACTTC
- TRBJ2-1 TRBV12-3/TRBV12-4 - CASSSPGGSYNEQFF TGTGCCAGCAGTTCCCCTGGGGGTTCCTACAATGAGCAGTTCTTC
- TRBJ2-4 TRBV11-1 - CASSSPGSAKNIQYF TGTGCCAGCAGCTCCCCCGGTTCGGCCAAAAACATTCAGTACTTC
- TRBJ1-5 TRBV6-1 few CASSTGKAPQHF TGTGCCAGCAGCACAGGGAAGGCGCCCCAGCATTTT
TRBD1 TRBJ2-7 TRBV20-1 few CSASAPQGAHEQYF TGCAGTGCTAGTGCACCACAGGGGGCCCACGAGCAGTACTTC
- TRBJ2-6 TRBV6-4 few CASSDSGGANVLTF TGTGCCAGCAGTGACAGTGGCGGGGCCAACGTCCTGACTTTC
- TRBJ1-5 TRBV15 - CATSSFLGFGQPQHF TGTGCCACCAGCAGCTTCCTCGGGTTTGGGCAGCCCCAGCATTTT
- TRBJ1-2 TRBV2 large CASRAHFYGYTF TGTGCCAGCAGGGCACACTTCTATGGCTACACCTTC
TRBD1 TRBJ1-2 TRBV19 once CASSTDRVYGYTF TGTGCCAGTAGTACGGACAGGGTTTATGGCTACACCTTC
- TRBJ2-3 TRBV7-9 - CASSVPDTQYF TGTGCCAGCAGCGTCCCAGATACGCAGTATTTT
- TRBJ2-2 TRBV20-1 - CSAQKRDFYTGELFF TGCAGTGCTCAAAAAAGGGACTTCTACACCGGGGAGCTGTTTTTT
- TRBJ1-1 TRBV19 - CASRKDRRDTEAFF TGTGCCAGTAGGAAAGACAGACGGGACACTGAAGCTTTCTTT
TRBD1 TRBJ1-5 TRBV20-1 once CSARARTGGRNQPQHF TGCAGTGCTAGAGCAAGGACAGGGGGCCGCAATCAGCCCCAGCATTTT
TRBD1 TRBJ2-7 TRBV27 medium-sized CASGVRQGSSGEQYF TGTGCCAGCGGTGTCCGACAGGGGAGCTCGGGCGAGCAGTACTTC
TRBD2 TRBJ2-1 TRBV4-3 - CASSQVLAGGDNEQFF TGCGCCAGCAGCCAAGTACTAGCGGGAGGGGACAATGAGCAGTTCTTC